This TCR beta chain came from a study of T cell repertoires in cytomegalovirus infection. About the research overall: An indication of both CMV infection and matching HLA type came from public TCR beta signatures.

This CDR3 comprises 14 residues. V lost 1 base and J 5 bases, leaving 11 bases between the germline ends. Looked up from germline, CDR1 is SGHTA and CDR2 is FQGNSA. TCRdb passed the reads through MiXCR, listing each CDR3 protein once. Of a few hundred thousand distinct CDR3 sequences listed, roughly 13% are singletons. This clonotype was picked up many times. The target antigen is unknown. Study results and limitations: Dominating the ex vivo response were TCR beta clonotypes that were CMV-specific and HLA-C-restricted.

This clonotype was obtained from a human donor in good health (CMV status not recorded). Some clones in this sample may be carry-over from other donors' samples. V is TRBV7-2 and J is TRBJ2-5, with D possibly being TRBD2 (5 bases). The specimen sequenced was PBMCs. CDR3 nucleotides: TGTGCCAGCAGCTTAGTAGCGTCTAGGGAGACCCAGTACTTC. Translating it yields CASSLVASRETQYF.